This paragraph covers one T cell receptor beta chain sequence. The specificity of this receptor is unknown. No much larger clone is present one base from it, and per-base qualities are unavailable. These data are taken from a study of blood T cell repertoires in COVID-19 (dated by TCRdb to the early 2020s). The study in broad terms: Samples covering the acute and convalescent phases of COVID-19 were provided by collaborators in the United States, Italy and Spain. The prospective study material was composed of cDNA or gDNA derived from T cells, B-cell-depleted T cells, or PBMCs. Subjects who had been exposed to COVID-19, were actively infected with it, or had recovered from it provided the deeply sampled blood TCRbeta repertoires that made up the dataset. A freely available public database, intended as a resource for researchers studying the immune response to SARS-CoV-2, is where the repertoires were released. The samples were drawn from two sources: the first 160 participants of the ongoing ImmuneRACE study, and 1,000 to 1,500 subjects contributed by 6 global collaborators. Sample metadata almost always included a de-identified subject ID, COVID-19 status, age in years and sex. HLA class I and class II types, where available, came from metadata supplied by the sample provider rather than from assay-based typing. The investigation overall reported the following: Clinical and demographic metadata were provided uncurated, with the amount varying by source and participant.

The immunoSEQ Assay, a bias-controlled multiplex PCR, was used to amplify TCRbeta CDR3 regions from genomic DNA. In the source study's methods: The number of nucleated cells in each sample was estimated from the amplification of reference gene primers within the assay. To quantify the absolute abundance of each unique TCRbeta CDR3 rearrangement, sequence reads were collapsed and filtered. For each sample, productive Simpson clonality was calculated as the square root of Simpson's diversity index across productive rearrangements. The clones in this table, taken by TCRdb from immuneACCESS, are in-frame only. Not every clone is retained; where verified, under half of the shortfall comes from an unresolved V gene, and the cause of the rest is unknown. From that table come the V and J calls and clone size; the DNA was used to work out D and trimming. Here the sample has some 70,000 clones; roughly 80% occur a single time. The ten largest clones take up 40% to 50% of the sample.

The CDR3 covers 16 residues, taking in both the cysteine and the phenylalanine. Of all the DNA, just the CDR3 is kept, 48 bases in frame from base 1. Relative to germline, V is 1 base shorter and J is 6 bases shorter, with 18 bases between their ends. The germline V gene encodes CDR1 SGHTA and CDR2 FQGNSA. The collaborating institutions used their own protocols to collect whole blood in K2EDTA tubes. For TCRbeta analysis, collaborators shipped samples in one of three forms: frozen whole blood, isolated PBMCs, or DNA extracted from either of those sample types. Material for sequencing was peripheral blood. The source is an older man with acute or convalescent COVID-19. Here the chain combines TRBV7-2 and TRBJ1-2, and the D gene may be TRBD1, 5 bases matching. CDR3 reads: CASSLVPGAGFHGYTF. DNA sequence: TGTGCCAGCAGCTTAGTCCCCGGAGCAGGGTTTCATGGCTACACCTTC.